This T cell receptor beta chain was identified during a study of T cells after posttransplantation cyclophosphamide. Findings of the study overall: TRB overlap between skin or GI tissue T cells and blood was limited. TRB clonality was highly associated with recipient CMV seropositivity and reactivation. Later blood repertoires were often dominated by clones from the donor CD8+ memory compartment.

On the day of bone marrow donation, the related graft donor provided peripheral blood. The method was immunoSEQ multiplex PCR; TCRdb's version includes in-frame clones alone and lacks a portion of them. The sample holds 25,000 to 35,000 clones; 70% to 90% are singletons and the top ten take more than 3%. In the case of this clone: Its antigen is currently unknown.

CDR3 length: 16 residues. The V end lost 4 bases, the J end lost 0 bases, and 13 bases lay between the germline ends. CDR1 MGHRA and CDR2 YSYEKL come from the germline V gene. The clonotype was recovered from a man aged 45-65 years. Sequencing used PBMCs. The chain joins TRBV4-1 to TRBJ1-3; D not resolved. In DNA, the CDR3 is TGCGCCAGCAGCCGCGGGTGGGGAGCCTCTGGAAACACCATATATTTT. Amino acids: CASSRGWGASGNTIYF.